Detailed here is one T cell receptor beta chain. Its antigen is unidentified. This sequence may be a read error, since a much larger clone differs from it by one base. This library used around 400 ng RNA and molecular barcoded adaptors spanning alpha/delta and beta/gamma chains. Via MiXCR, TCRdb re-called the reads, giving one row per CDR3 protein. The data contain 48,000 or so distinct CDR3 sequences, 15% to 20% of them singletons. This sample was taken from a study of read filtering for tumor transcriptome and immune sequencing. Overall study context: Among patients, 17 to 20 were male and about 15 female, aged about 45 to 90 (mean roughly 63). R-ISS stage counts were under 10 for I, 15 to 20 for II, 7 for III.

Germline CDR1 is SGHDN and CDR2 is FVKESK. V lost 5 bases, J lost 7 bases, and 12 bases lay in between. CDR3 size: 14 residues. Findings and limits, study-wide: Even smaller IR-seq throughput identified most shared clonotypes. About four fifths of IR-seq clonotypes had one read, totaling 3% to 4% of reads; RNA-seq: about 74% and 41%.

The J gene is TRBJ1-6, the V gene TRBV14, with unresolved D. This TCR came from a donor aged 40 or older with multiple myeloma. The material sequenced was a population of CD138-negative cells sorted from bone marrow. For the CDR3, the DNA is TGTGCCAGCAGCGGGCATGTGTTCAATTCACCCCTCCACTTT. The encoded protein is CASSGHVFNSPLHF.